These 9 T cell receptor beta chains share one sample of origin, sequenced in a study of T cell changes during pregnancy in multiple sclerosis. Clones were read by immunoSEQ multiplex PCR, and TCRdb kept only the in-frame ones, dropping some. The table lists about 98,000 clones, roughly nine tenths of them singletons. The sample in question was peripheral blood, obtained after pregnancy. The receptors stem from a female donor in good health, enrolled as a control in a pregnancy study.

The genes are TRBV29-1 and TRBJ2-7; tentatively, D is TRBD1 (6 bases). Trimming took off 6 bases at V and 0 bases at J, with 12 bases between the two ends. CDR3 length equals 13 residues. The V gene's germline CDR1 is SQVTM and CDR2 ANQGSEA. The chain's CDR3 is CSVLPGDSYEQYF. The CDR3 DNA is TGCAGCGTCTTACCAGGGGACTCCTACGAGCAGTACTTC.

This chain links TRBV5-6 with TRBJ2-1; D is unresolved. This CDR3 region has 13 residues. Per germline, CDR1 SGHDT and CDR2 YYEEEE. Trimming took off 0 bases at V and 9 bases at J, with 10 bases between the two ends. CDR3 amino acids: CASSLVPAGEQFF. The CDR3 coding sequence is TGTGCCAGCAGCTTGGTACCTGCCGGTGAGCAGTTCTTC. Together with reference TRBV5-6 and TRBJ2-1, the CDR3 gives the full variable domain: DAGVTQSPTHLIKTRGQQVTLRCSPKSGHDTVSWYQQALGQGPQFIFQYYEEEERQRGNFPDRFSGHQFPNYSSELNVNALLLGDSALYLCASSLVPAGEQFFGPGTRLTVL.

This sequence joins TRBV7-9 and TRBJ2-1; TRBD2 matches at 9 bases. The CDR3 is 16 residues long. Looked up from germline, CDR1 is SEHNR and CDR2 is FQNEAQ (reference sequence). The trim removed 1 base at V and 4 bases at J, leaving 5 bases unmatched. The CDR3 nucleotides are TGTGCCAGCAGCTTAGATAGCGGGAGAGGGTACAATGAGCAGTTCTTC. Encoded protein: CASSLDSGRGYNEQFF. Full variable domain (missing parts from reference TRBV7-9 and TRBJ2-1): DTGVSQNPRHKITKRGQNVTFRCDPISEHNRLYWYRQTLGQGPEFLTYFQNEAQLEKSRLLSDRFSAERPKGSFSTLEIQRTEQGDSAMYLCASSLDSGRGYNEQFFGPGTRLTVL.

This sequence joins TRBV15 and TRBJ2-1, with 9 bases aligning to TRBD2. Germline trimming cut 0 bases from V and 3 bases from J; bases unmatched to any gene: 12. The CDR3 runs to 19 residues. Germline V CDR1 and CDR2: LNHNV, YYDKDF (reference sequence). The chain's CDR3 is CATSRDLSGSPTRYNEQFF. CDR3 bases: TGTGCCACCAGCAGAGACCTTAGCGGGAGCCCTACTCGCTACAATGAGCAGTTCTTC.

J is TRBJ1-1 and V is TRBV5-6; D may be TRBD1 (5 bases). CDR3 length: 13 residues. V was pared by 0 bases and J by 4 bases, with 7 bases between. Germline values: CDR1 SGHDT, CDR2 YYEEEE. The CDR3 spells CASSLGRGTEAFF. CDR3 DNA: TGTGCCAGCAGCTTGGGGAGGGGCACTGAAGCTTTCTTT.

The chain carries TRBV7-9 and TRBJ2-1; D is unclear. This CDR3 region has 15 residues. Germline-derived CDR1 and CDR2 are SEHNR and FQNEAQ (reference sequence). V shed 1 base and J shed 6 bases, with 13 bases lying between them. The CDR3 spells CASSLGIAVGNEQFF. CDR3 bases: TGTGCCAGCAGCTTAGGAATAGCCGTCGGCAATGAGCAGTTCTTC.

The rearrangement uses TRBV27 and TRBJ2-5; TRBD2 matches 7 bases. The CDR3 contains 15 residues. The V gene end was trimmed by 2 bases and the J gene end by 2 bases; junction bases not matched to a gene: 5. In germline, CDR1 is MNHEY, CDR2 SMNVEV (reference sequence). The CDR3 DNA is TGTGCCAGCAGTTTAGCGGGGGATAAACAAGAGACCCAGTACTTC. Its translation is CASSLAGDKQETQYF.

The V and J genes are TRBV7-8 and TRBJ2-1; 15 bases fit TRBD2. This CDR3 region has 17 residues. V lost 4 bases and J lost 3; bases outside the gene matches: 4. Germline V gene lookup returns CDR1 SGHVS and CDR2 FQNEAQ. CDR3 residues: CASSSGLAGGVYNEQFF. The CDR3 DNA follows: TGTGCCAGCAGCTCCGGACTAGCGGGGGGGGTCTACAATGAGCAGTTCTTC.

This clone appeared a few times. The V call is TRBV5-4, the J call TRBJ1-6; no definite D call. CDR1 is SGHNT, CDR2 YYREEE, per germline (reference sequence). The CDR3 totals 15 residues. V was pared by 0 bases and J by 10 bases, with 14 bases between. This chain's CDR3 is CASSLAQAMASPLHF. The CDR3 DNA reads as TGTGCCAGCAGCTTGGCCCAGGCAATGGCCTCACCCCTCCACTTT.